The 13 T cell receptor beta chains below all came from one sample that was sequenced in a study of blood T cell repertoires in COVID-19. The table came from immunoSEQ multiplex PCR; TCRdb's copy has only in-frame clones and leaves some out. In the table there are 100,000 or so clones, roughly 84% of which are singletons. Sequenced input: peripheral blood. The receptors shown here come from a human donor in a cohort sampled during active COVID-19.

This sequence joins TRBV3-1 (or the pseudogene TRBV3-2) and TRBJ2-1, with 16 bases aligning to TRBD2. The CDR3 is 18 residues long. V lost 4 bases to trimming and J lost 7 bases; unmatched junction nucleotides: 10. Per the germline V gene, CDR1 is LGHDT and CDR2 is YNNKEL (reference sequence). The DNA for the CDR3 is TGTGCCAGCAGCCCGCCCCCGGGACTAGCGGGGGGGCAGAATGAGCAGTTCTTC. Protein sequence: CASSPPPGLAGGQNEQFF.

The chain combines TRBV5-4 with TRBJ2-5, with D possibly being TRBD2 (5 bases). Deletions cut 5 bases from V and 5 bases from J, with 19 bases between. The CDR3 length is 15 residues. CDR1 and CDR2 from the germline V gene are SGHNT and YYREEE (reference sequence). CDR3 amino acids: CASSSSMVGVETQYF. The CDR3 DNA reads TGTGCCAGCAGTTCCTCAATGGTGGGAGTGGAGACCCAGTACTTC.

This clone turned up a few times. The chain joins TRBV12-5 to TRBJ2-3, with no clear D. The CDR3 loop spans 11 amino acids. CDR1 is LGHNT, CDR2 FRNRAP, per germline. Trimming pared 7 bases from V and 3 bases from J, leaving 5 bases between. The CDR3 loop is CASATTDTQYF. Written as DNA, the CDR3 is TGTGCTAGTGCCACTACAGATACGCAGTATTTT.

The chain recombines TRBV2 with TRBJ2-2; D is perhaps TRBD2 (6 bases). The V gene's germline CDR1 is SNHLY and CDR2 FYNNEI. Trimming took off 4 bases at V and 4 bases at J, with 13 bases between the two ends. The CDR3 spans 15 residues. This chain's CDR3 is CASSVRGAGTGELFF. Written as DNA, the CDR3 is TGTGCCAGCAGTGTGCGGGGCGCGGGCACCGGGGAGCTGTTTTTT.

The V gene is TRBV15, the J gene TRBJ2-1, with 8 bases aligning to TRBD1. The CDR3 has 14 amino acids. CDR1 is LNHNV and CDR2 is YYDKDF in the germline V gene (reference sequence). The trim removed 6 bases at V and 9 bases at J, leaving 10 bases unmatched. The CDR3, as DNA: TGTGCCACCAGGGAAACAGGGGGGTCTATTGAGCAGTTCTTC. Translating it yields CATRETGGSIEQFF.

A single count supports this clone. The V call is TRBV11-2, the J call TRBJ1-3; D is unresolved. Germline assignment: CDR1 SGHAT and CDR2 FQNNGV. CDR3 length: 16 residues. Deletions cut 2 bases from V and 0 bases from J, with 11 bases between. The CDR3: CASSLSSRYSGNTIYF. In nucleotides, the CDR3 is TGTGCCAGCAGCTTATCTAGCCGTTACTCTGGAAACACCATATATTTT.

The rearrangement joins TRBV19 to TRBJ2-1; TRBD2 aligns across 9 bases. Germline V gene lookup returns CDR1 LNHDA and CDR2 SQIVND (reference sequence). The CDR3 spans 17 residues. V gave up 5 bases and J gave up 3 bases; unmatched junction bases: 11. CDR3 loop: CASSEGAGGALYNEQFF. CDR3 bases: TGTGCCAGTAGTGAAGGCGCGGGGGGGGCTCTCTACAATGAGCAGTTCTTC.

The chain recombines TRBV7-2 with TRBJ2-1; 11 nucleotides agree with TRBD2. The V gene's germline CDR1 is SGHTA and CDR2 FQGNSA. The CDR3 has 16 residues. The V and J ends lost 3 bases and 8 bases, in that order; junction bases with no gene match: 9. CDR3 protein: CASSFPVSGRGYEQFF. CDR3 nucleotides: TGTGCCAGCAGCTTCCCGGTTAGCGGGAGGGGCTATGAGCAGTTCTTC.

The chain employs TRBV12-5 and TRBJ1-4, with D perhaps TRBD1 (5 bases). V dropped 2 bases and J dropped 8 bases, with 9 bases sitting between them. The CDR3 covers 13 residues. Germline V gene data show CDR1 as LGHNT and CDR2 as FRNRAP. CDR3 coding DNA: TGTGCTAGTGGTTTGACAGGTGCCGAAAAACTGTTTTTT. Translating it yields CASGLTGAEKLFF.

The V gene is TRBV6-1, the J gene TRBJ1-3; 9 nucleotides agree with TRBD1. Losses at the gene ends were 4 bases for V and 5 bases for J; bases not matched to a gene: 9. CDR1 is MNHNS and CDR2 is SASEGT in the germline V gene. This CDR3 is built from 16 residues. Here the CDR3 DNA reads TGTGCCAGCAGTGTGGACAGGGGAGTAAAGAGAAACACCATATATTTT. Residues: CASSVDRGVKRNTIYF.

The chain has TRBV11-3 and TRBJ2-1; D is uncertain. V was clipped by 0 bases and J by 4 bases, with 7 bases between them. Germline loops: CDR1 SGHNT, CDR2 YENEEA. This CDR3 contains 14 residues. CDR3: CASSLEYSYNEQFF. DNA of the CDR3: TGTGCCAGCAGCTTAGAGTACTCATACAATGAGCAGTTCTTC. Variable domain in full (rest from reference TRBV11-3 and TRBJ2-1): EAGVVQSPRYKIIEKKQPVAFWCNPISGHNTLYWYLQNLGQGPELLIRYENEEAVDDSQLPKDRFSAERLKGVDSTLKIQPAELGDSAVYLCASSLEYSYNEQFFGPGTRLTVL.

V gene TRBV6-6 combines with J gene TRBJ2-2; a possible D gene is TRBD2 (7 bases). The CDR3 covers 15 residues. Germline assignment: CDR1 MNHNY and CDR2 SVGAGI (reference sequence). V lost 2 bases and J 4 bases, leaving 11 bases between the germline ends. The CDR3 loop reads CASSYMRGRTGELFF. CDR3 nucleotides: TGTGCCAGCAGTTACATGCGGGGGCGCACCGGGGAGCTGTTTTTT.

This chain uses TRBV2 with TRBJ2-1, with TRBD2 as a possible D gene (5 bases). This CDR3 has 14 residues. From germline, CDR1 is SNHLY and CDR2 FYNNEI. V lost 6 bases to trimming and J lost 0 bases, with 9 bases between them. The CDR3 DNA follows: TGTGCCAGCAGCTCGGGATCCTCCTACAATGAGCAGTTCTTC. This encodes CASSSGSSYNEQFF. The full variable domain, with the rest looked up from reference TRBV2 and TRBJ2-1, is EPEVTQTPSHQVTQMGQEVILRCVPISNHLYFYWYRQILGQKVEFLVSFYNNEISEKSEIFDDQFSVERPDGSNFTLKIRSTKLEDSAMYFCASSSGSSYNEQFFGPGTRLTVL.